This T cell receptor (beta chain) was found in a study of T-cell memory formation after mild COVID-19. Overall study findings and caveats: Within pre-infection memory, some responding clones were found, suggesting cross-reactive memory joined.

V was clipped by 6 bases and J by 2 bases; unmatched bases: 3. Germline V gives CDR1 LNHDA, CDR2 SQIVND (reference sequence). The CDR3 is made up of 14 amino acids. This clonotype was counted a few times. Its antigen is not identified. TCRdb fed the 5' RACE reads into MiXCR, producing one record per CDR3 protein. The sample lists approximately 500,000 distinct CDR3 sequences, around a quarter occurring once. Sequencing used PBMCs or a T cell subset sorted from them (not recorded which). This TCR came from an adult woman who had mild COVID-19 (a few samples of this study predate the infection). Cell type and time point are not known. The chain combines TRBV19 with TRBJ2-3, with 9 bases identical to TRBD2. The CDR3 protein is CASRTSGNTDTQYF. The DNA for the CDR3 is TGTGCCAGTAGGACTAGCGGCAACACAGATACGCAGTATTTT.